The clone carrying this T cell receptor beta chain was detected only a few times. This sample is drawn from a study of early T cells in non-severe SARS-CoV-2 infection. TCRdb reprocessed the 5' RACE reads with MiXCR, giving one entry per CDR3 protein. Here the sample spans approximately 56,000 distinct CDR3 sequences, approximately 15% being singletons. Deletions cut 1 base from V and 1 base from J, with 8 bases between. Germline V gene lookup returns CDR1 MDHEN and CDR2 SYDVKM. The CDR3 spans 14 residues. This receptor was obtained from an adult who was a healthcare worker with PCR-confirmed SARS-CoV-2 infection or an uninfected control (not recorded which). The sample in question was whole blood, obtained at baseline. The rearrangement joins TRBV28 to TRBJ2-7; no definite D call. CDR3 region: CASSLSGLSYEQYF. In DNA form, the CDR3 reads TGTGCCAGCAGTTTATCAGGTCTTTCCTACGAGCAGTACTTC.